One TCR beta chain is described in this entry. Which antigen it targets is not known. The entry originates in a study of monozygotic twins with inflammatory bowel disease (dated by TCRdb to about 2019). About the investigation overall: A total of 28 monozygotic twin pairs were included in the full study, comprising nine German pairs (four IBD-concordant, five IBD-discordant) and 19 IBD-discordant Danish pairs. The search for disease-associated traits relied mainly on comparing IBD patients with their genetically identical healthy co-twins within discordant pairs. Each individual had, on average, about 151 000 unique TCRalpha sequences and 181 000 unique TCRbeta sequences available for analysis.

Results the study describes overall, beyond this receptor: Repertoire similarity did not differ between concordant and discordant twins, which could be due to limited statistical power. A decrease in TCRbeta repertoire diversity, as measured by inverse Simpson index, was observed in IBD patients compared with their healthy co-twins. Compared with healthy twins, IBD patients shared fewer clonotypes with other individuals, and the difference was most pronounced in patients with signs of disease activity. The analysis was unable to tell apart different T cell subtypes. Because patients received different immunosuppressive treatments, the repertoires may have picked up extra background noise and variability between individuals. The results gave no support for a single strong signal or clonotype linked to IBD.

An approximately 2.6 ml peripheral blood sample was drawn into PAXgene tubes per donor and stored at -80°C. Without any T cell sorting, total RNA was extracted from whole blood using the PAXgene blood miRNA kit on an automated QIAcube. Peripheral blood from monozygotic twin pairs, either concordant or discordant for inflammatory bowel disease, underwent deep TCRalpha and TCRbeta repertoire profiling that used unique molecular barcoding. Smoking habits were recorded for all twin pairs, and each individual was classified as a current, former or never smoker. Receptor amplification or capture employed 5' RACE. The input for every TCR library was around 3,600 ng of total RNA. For each sample, cDNA synthesis with SMARTScribe reverse transcriptase was split into eight separate reactions. Unique molecular identifiers containing a 6-nucleotide sample barcode were introduced through template switching during cDNA synthesis. TCRalpha and TCRbeta cDNA was amplified in two nested PCRs of around 15 and 9 cycles, and bead purification was carried out after each PCR. Before amplification, the cDNA was both treated with uracil DNA-glycosylase and purified with the QIAquick PCR purification kit. In the second PCR, Illumina TruSeq-compatible adapters and sample-specific barcodes were added. TapeStation and Qubit were used to check library quality and concentration, and around 4.5 ng of each library went into the pool. Sequencing of pooled libraries was carried out on an Illumina HiSeq2500 single-index Rapid Run using 2 x 100 bp reads and custom sequencing primers. The original methods were these. MiGEC version 1.2.6 was used for UMI-based consensus assembly to correct PCR and sequencing errors. MiXCR version 2.1.1 was used for V(D)J alignment, clonotype assembly and CDR3 extraction. Normalisation of gene usage, clonotype sharing and MAIT/NKT TCR abundance was achieved by analysing the top 1000, 10 000 and 20 000 clonotypes per sample. After downsampling to 27 000 UMIs, diversity was calculated as the inverse Simpson index using the vegan R package. Paired Mann-Whitney U tests were applied to discordant twin pairs, with Benjamini-Hochberg correction for multiple testing. TCRdb reprocessed the sequencing reads and holds a single record per CDR3 protein sequence, with no DNA. These V and J calls derive from TCRdb rather than the authors' analysis. The table of this sample itemizes approximately 400,000 distinct CDR3 sequences. Under 3% of the sample is taken by the ten largest.

The germline V gene (reference sequence) provides CDR1 DFQATT and CDR2 SNEGSKA. Measured from the cysteine to the phenylalanine, the CDR3 is 12 residues long. Only the protein is available. This receptor was obtained from a human donor with ulcerative colitis or Crohn's disease, or a healthy co-twin of an affected twin (not recorded which). Material for sequencing was blood. The V gene is TRBV20-1 and the J gene is TRBJ1-5; TCRdb calls TRBD1, which cannot be checked without DNA. Here the CDR3 is given as CSAYTGNQPQHF.